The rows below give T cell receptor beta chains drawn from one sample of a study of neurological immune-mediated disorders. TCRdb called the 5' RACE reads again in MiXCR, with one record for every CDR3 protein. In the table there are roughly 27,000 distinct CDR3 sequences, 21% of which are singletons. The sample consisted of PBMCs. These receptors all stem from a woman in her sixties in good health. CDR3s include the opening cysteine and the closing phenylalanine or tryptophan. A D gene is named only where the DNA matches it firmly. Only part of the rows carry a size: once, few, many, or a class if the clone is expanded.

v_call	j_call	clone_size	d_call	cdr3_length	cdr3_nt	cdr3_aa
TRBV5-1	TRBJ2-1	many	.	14	TGCGCCAGCAGCCTCCCACAGGTTTACAATGAGCAGTTCTTC	CASSLPQVYNEQFF
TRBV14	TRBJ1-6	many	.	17	TGTGCCAGCAGCCCACTCTTGGGACAAGCCTATAATTCACCCCTCCACTTT	CASSPLLGQAYNSPLHF
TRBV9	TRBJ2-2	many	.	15	TGTGCCAGCAGCGTGGGGCTCTCGAACACCGGGGAGCTGTTTTTT	CASSVGLSNTGELFF
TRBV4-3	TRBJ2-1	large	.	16	TGCGCCAGCAGCCAAGGCCCCGGTGGTGGCTACAATGAGCAGTTCTTC	CASSQGPGGGYNEQFF
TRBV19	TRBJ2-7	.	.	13	TGTGCCAGTAGGGGGACGGCCGCCTACGAGCAGTACTTC	CASRGTAAYEQYF
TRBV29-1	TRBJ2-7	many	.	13	TGCAGCGTGGGAAGGGGGGTTCTGGGCGAGCAGTACTTC	CSVGRGVLGEQYF
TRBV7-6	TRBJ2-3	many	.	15	TGTGCCAGCAGCTCCGGGATCGGGTGGACAGATACGCAGTATTTT	CASSSGIGWTDTQYF
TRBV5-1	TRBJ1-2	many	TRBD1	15	TGCGCCAGCAGCTCTCCGGGACAGGGGATGGAGGGCTACACCTTC	CASSSPGQGMEGYTF
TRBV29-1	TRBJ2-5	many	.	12	TGCAGCGCCAAAACTACCCAAGAGACCCAGTACTTC	CSAKTTQETQYF
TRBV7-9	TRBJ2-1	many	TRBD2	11	TGTGCCAGCAGCCGGACTAGCGAAAAGTTCTTC	CASSRTSEKFF
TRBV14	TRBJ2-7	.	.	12	TGTGCCAGCAGCCAGGGGAGGTACGAGCAGTACTTC	CASSQGRYEQYF
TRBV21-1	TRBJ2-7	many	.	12	TGTGCCTTTCAAACTAGCCCCTACGAGCAGTACTTC	CAFQTSPYEQYF
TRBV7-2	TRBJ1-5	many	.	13	TGTGCCAGCAGCCCCGGGGGAGGTCAGCCCCAGCATTTT	CASSPGGGQPQHF
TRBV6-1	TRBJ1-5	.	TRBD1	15	TGTGCCAGCAGTGACCCAGACAGGGGGGGTCAGCCCCAGCATTTT	CASSDPDRGGQPQHF